The 18 T cell receptor beta chains in this list originate from one sample, sequenced in a study of OX40 agonist ivuxolimab in advanced cancers. Method: immunoSEQ multiplex PCR; TCRdb's copy keeps in-frame clones and lacks some. The sample consists of about 54,000 clones, roughly 90% of them appearing once. Material: CD4+ or CD8+ T cells sorted from blood, obtained in a trial of the OX40 agonist ivuxolimab. The receptors were gathered from an adult with an advanced solid tumor such as melanoma, head and neck, liver or kidney cancer.

The chain combines TRBV19 with TRBJ1-5; TRBD1 is a possible D gene (6 bases). V lost 7 bases and J 11 bases, leaving 18 bases between the germline ends. The CDR3 covers 13 residues. Germline values: CDR1 LNHDA, CDR2 SQIVND (reference sequence). This chain's CDR3 is CASKAGGARTQHF. Here the CDR3 DNA reads TGTGCCAGTAAGGCGGGGGGGGCGCGGACCCAGCATTTT.

This chain uses TRBV11-3 with TRBJ2-3, with D unclear. This CDR3 has 13 residues. Germline V lookup: CDR1 SGHNT, CDR2 YENEEA. Trimming stripped 2 bases from V and 5 bases from J, with 8 bases between. In DNA, the CDR3 is TGTGCCAGCAGCTTAAGCGTTCTAGATACGCAGTATTTT. Its protein product is CASSLSVLDTQYF.

The CDR3 spells CASSLDQPNQPQHF. CDR3 bases: TGTGCCAGCAGCTTGGACCAGCCCAATCAGCCCCAGCATTTT. The chain couples TRBV7-2 to TRBJ1-5; D gene uncertain. The CDR3 runs to 14 residues. Germline CDR1 reads SGHTA; CDR2 reads FQGNSA. V dropped 3 bases and J dropped 3 bases, with 9 bases sitting between them.

The rearrangement links TRBV5-8 to TRBJ2-7, with unresolved D. From germline, CDR1 is SGHTS and CDR2 YDEGEE. The length of the CDR3 is 12 residues. Trimming shortened V by 4 bases and J by 4 bases, and 9 bases separated the two germline ends. This CDR3 reads CASSKLGYEQYF. The CDR3 DNA sequence: TGTGCCAGCAGCAAACTCGGGTACGAGCAGTACTTC. Full variable domain (rest looked up from reference TRBV5-8 and TRBJ2-7): EAGVTQSPTHLIKTRGQQATLRCSPISGHTSVYWYQQALGLGLQFLLWYDEGEERNRGNFPPRFSGRQFPNYSSELNVNALELEDSALYLCASSKLGYEQYFGPGTRLTVT.

The chain uses TRBV18 and TRBJ1-2; D might be TRBD1 (6 bases). Germline CDR1 reads KGHSH; CDR2 reads LQKENI. CDR3 length: 15 residues. Trimming took off 3 bases at V and 5 bases at J, with 16 bases between the two ends. Written as DNA, the CDR3 is TGTGCCAGCTCACCTCTGGACAGCCGGAGTTATGGCTACACCTTC. It encodes CASSPLDSRSYGYTF.

The CDR3, as DNA: TGTGCCAGTAGAGGGACATTCGCAGATACGCAGTATTTT. Translating it yields CASRGTFADTQYF. This chain joins TRBV19 and TRBJ2-3; tentatively, D is TRBD1 (6 bases). The CDR3 is made up of 13 amino acids. V lost 6 bases, J lost 4 bases, and 11 bases lay in between. Per the germline V gene, CDR1 is LNHDA and CDR2 is SQIVND (reference sequence).

V gene TRBV6-1 combines with J gene TRBJ1-5; no clear D gene. The germline gives CDR1 MNHNS, CDR2 SASEGT. V was cut by 2 bases and J by 0 bases, with 5 bases left in between. This CDR3 region has 14 residues. In DNA, the CDR3 is TGTGCCAGCAGTGAATGGGGTAGCAATCAGCCCCAGCATTTT. Translated, it gives CASSEWGSNQPQHF.

The CDR3 bases are TGTGCCAGCTCCGGGGACAGGGAGGAGACCCAGTACTTC. It encodes CASSGDREETQYF. The rearrangement links TRBV18 to TRBJ2-5, with TRBD1 matching over 9 bases. Germline trimming cut 6 bases from V and 5 bases from J; bases unmatched to any gene: 4. The CDR3 totals 13 residues. Germline loops: CDR1 KGHSH, CDR2 LQKENI.

The table lists this clone with a count of one. The rearrangement links TRBV2 to TRBJ2-5; 11 positions agree with TRBD2. The CDR3 totals 15 residues. From germline, CDR1 is SNHLY and CDR2 FYNNEI. The trim removed 4 bases at V and 1 base at J, leaving 2 bases unmatched. The DNA of the CDR3 is TGTGCCAGCAGTGCTGGGACTAGCGGCCAAGAGACCCAGTACTTC. Amino acid sequence: CASSAGTSGQETQYF.

The chain's CDR3 is CASSQELYAPPNTQYF. The CDR3 nucleotides read TGCGCCAGCAGCCAAGAATTGTACGCCCCCCCAAATACGCAGTATTTT. The chain is built from TRBV4-1 and TRBJ2-3; D remains ambiguous. CDR1 and CDR2 (germline): MGHRA, YSYEKL. V lost 0 bases to trimming and J lost 7 bases, with 17 bases between them. This CDR3 is built from 16 residues.

About this clone: This specimen includes other DNA sequences encoding the same CDR3. This sequence joins TRBV5-1 and TRBJ1-5; TRBD1 is a possible D gene (5 bases). The CDR3 consists of 14 residues. From germline, CDR1 is SGHRS and CDR2 YFSETQ. V lost 0 bases, J lost 4 bases, and 8 bases lay in between. Written as DNA, the CDR3 is TGCGCCAGCAGCTTGGAGGCAGGGAATCAGCCCCAGCATTTT. Protein sequence: CASSLEAGNQPQHF.

This chain joins TRBV6-1 and TRBJ2-7, with TRBD1 matching over 11 bases. The CDR3 is made up of 14 amino acids. Trimming removed 6 bases from V and 3 bases from J; junction bases left unmatched: 4. Germline V CDR1 and CDR2: MNHNS, SASEGT. CDR3 loop: CASRGTGGNYEQYF. The CDR3 DNA reads TGTGCCAGCAGAGGGACAGGGGGAAACTACGAGCAGTACTTC.

The chain has TRBV21-1 and TRBJ2-2. TRBV21-1 has pseudogene status. This CDR3 spans 15 amino acids. CDR3 residues: CASKALGSPNGELFF. CDR3 DNA: TGTGCCAGCAAGGCCCTCGGAAGCCCAAACGGGGAGCTGTTTTTT.

V usage is TRBV20-1 and J usage is TRBJ2-1; weak D call: TRBD2 (6 bases). Trimming pared 5 bases from V and 13 bases from J, leaving 9 bases between. The CDR3 loop spans 9 amino acids. Germline CDR1 reads DFQATT; CDR2 reads SNEGSKA (reference sequence). In DNA form, the CDR3 reads TGCAGTGCTGGGACTCCTCAGTTCTTC. Protein product: CSAGTPQFF.

This rearrangement joins TRBV27 to TRBJ2-2; possibly TRBD1 for D (5 bases). CDR3 length equals 16 residues. Trimming took off 5 bases at V and 0 bases at J, with 13 bases between the two ends. CDR1 and CDR2 (germline): MNHEY, SMNVEV (reference sequence). CDR3: CASSPRQSANTGELFF. Written as DNA, the CDR3 is TGTGCCAGCAGTCCACGACAGAGCGCGAACACCGGGGAGCTGTTTTTT.

This chain connects TRBV6-5 to TRBJ1-6, with TRBD1 as a possible D gene (6 bases). The CDR3 has 15 residues. The germline CDR1 and CDR2 sequences are MNHEY and SVGAGI. Deletions cut 6 bases from V and 0 bases from J, with 9 bases between. In nucleotides, the CDR3 is TGTGCCAGCAGCACCAGGGGCTCCTATAATTCACCCCTCCACTTT. Translation gives CASSTRGSYNSPLHF.

J is TRBJ1-5 and V is TRBV7-9; unclear D gene. The CDR3 length is 11 residues. V was trimmed by 8 bases and J by 4 bases, leaving 6 bases between them. The germline V gene encodes CDR1 SEHNR and CDR2 FQNEAQ (reference sequence). The CDR3, as DNA: TGTGCCAGCGGCACGAATCAGCCCCAGCATTTT. This gives the protein CASGTNQPQHF.

CDR3 sequence (DNA): TGCGCCAGCAGTGATAACAGTGTGAAGTCCGGTGAAGCTTTCTTT. Amino acid sequence: CASSDNSVKSGEAFF. This chain links TRBV10-2 with TRBJ1-1; D is unresolved. V was clipped by 3 bases and J by 7 bases, with 18 bases between them. Germline CDR1 and CDR2: WSHSY and SAAADI. The CDR3 totals 15 residues.